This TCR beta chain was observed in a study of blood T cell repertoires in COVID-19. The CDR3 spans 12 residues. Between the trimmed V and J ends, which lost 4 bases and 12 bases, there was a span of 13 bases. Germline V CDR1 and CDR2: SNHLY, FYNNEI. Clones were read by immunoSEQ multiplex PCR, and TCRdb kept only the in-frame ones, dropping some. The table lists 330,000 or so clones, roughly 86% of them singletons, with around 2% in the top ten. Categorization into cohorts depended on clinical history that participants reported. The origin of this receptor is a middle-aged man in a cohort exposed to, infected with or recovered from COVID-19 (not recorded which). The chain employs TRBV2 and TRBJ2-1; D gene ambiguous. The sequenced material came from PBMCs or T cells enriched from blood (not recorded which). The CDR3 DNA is TGTGCCAGCAGTGCTAGGAGTCCGGGGCAGTTCTTC. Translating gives CASSARSPGQFF.